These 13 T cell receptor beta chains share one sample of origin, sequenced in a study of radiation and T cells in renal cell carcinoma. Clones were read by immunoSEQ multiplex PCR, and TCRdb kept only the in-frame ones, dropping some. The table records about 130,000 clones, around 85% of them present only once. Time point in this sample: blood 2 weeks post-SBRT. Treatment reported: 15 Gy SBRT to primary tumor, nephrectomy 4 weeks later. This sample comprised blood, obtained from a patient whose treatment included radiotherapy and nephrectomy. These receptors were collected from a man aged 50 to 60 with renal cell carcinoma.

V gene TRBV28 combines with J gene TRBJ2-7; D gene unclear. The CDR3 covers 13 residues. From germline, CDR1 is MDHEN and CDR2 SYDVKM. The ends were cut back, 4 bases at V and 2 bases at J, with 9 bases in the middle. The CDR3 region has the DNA TGTGCCAGCAGTTCCTACATAGCCTACGAGCAGTACTTC. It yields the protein CASSSYIAYEQYF.

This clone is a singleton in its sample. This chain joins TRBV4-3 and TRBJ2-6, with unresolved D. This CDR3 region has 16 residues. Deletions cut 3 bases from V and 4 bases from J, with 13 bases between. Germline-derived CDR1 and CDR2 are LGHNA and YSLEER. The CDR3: CASSQEPGGGANVLTF. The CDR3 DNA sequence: TGCGCCAGCAGCCAGGAACCAGGCGGAGGGGCCAACGTCCTGACTTTC.

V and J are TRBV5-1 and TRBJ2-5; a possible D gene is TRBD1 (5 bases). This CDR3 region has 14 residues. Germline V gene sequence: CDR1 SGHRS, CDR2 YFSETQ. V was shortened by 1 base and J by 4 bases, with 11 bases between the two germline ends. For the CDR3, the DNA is TGCGCCAGCAGCTTGCAGGGTGTAGGAGAGACCCAGTACTTC. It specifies CASSLQGVGETQYF.

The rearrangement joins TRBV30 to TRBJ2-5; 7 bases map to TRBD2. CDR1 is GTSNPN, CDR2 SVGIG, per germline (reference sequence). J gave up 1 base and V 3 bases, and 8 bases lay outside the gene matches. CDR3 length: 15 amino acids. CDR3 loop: CAWRSGTTSQETQYF. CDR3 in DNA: TGTGCCTGGAGATCAGGGACTACCAGCCAAGAGACCCAGTACTTC.

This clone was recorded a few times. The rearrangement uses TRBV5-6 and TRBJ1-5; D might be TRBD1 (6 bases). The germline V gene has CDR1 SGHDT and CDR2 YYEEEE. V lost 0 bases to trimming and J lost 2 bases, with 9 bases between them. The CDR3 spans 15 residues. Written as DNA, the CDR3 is TGTGCCAGCAGCTTGGCGGGGGCGCGCAATCAGCCCCAGCATTTT. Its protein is CASSLAGARNQPQHF.

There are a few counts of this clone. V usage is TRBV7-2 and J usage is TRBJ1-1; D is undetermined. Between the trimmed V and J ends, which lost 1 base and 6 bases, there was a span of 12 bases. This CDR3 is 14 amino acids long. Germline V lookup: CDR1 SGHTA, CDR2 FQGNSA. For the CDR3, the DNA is TGTGCCAGCAGCTTAGGTGGTCCGGTGGCTGAAGCTTTCTTT. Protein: CASSLGGPVAEAFF.

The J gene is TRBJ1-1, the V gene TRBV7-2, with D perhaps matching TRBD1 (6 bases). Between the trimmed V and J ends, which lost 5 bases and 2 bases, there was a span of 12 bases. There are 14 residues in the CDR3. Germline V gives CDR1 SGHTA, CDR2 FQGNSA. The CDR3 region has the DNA TGTGCCAGCAGCCCACAGGGATTAAACACTGAAGCTTTCTTT. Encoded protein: CASSPQGLNTEAFF.

For the CDR3, the DNA is TGTGCCAGCGGCGATAGAAGGGCAGGGGGCACTGAAGCTTTCTTT. Amino acids: CASGDRRAGGTEAFF. The chain recombines TRBV6-5 with TRBJ1-1, with TRBD1 identical over 7 bases. CDR3 length: 15 amino acids. The germline V gene encodes CDR1 MNHEY and CDR2 SVGAGI. The junction had 13 bases not matched to a gene; V was cut back by 8 bases and J by 4 bases.

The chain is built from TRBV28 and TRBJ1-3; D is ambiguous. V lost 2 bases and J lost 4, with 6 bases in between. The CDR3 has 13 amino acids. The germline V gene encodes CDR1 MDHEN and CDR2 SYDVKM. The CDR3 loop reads CASSLNAGNTIYF. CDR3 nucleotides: TGTGCCAGCAGTTTAAACGCCGGAAACACCATATATTTT.

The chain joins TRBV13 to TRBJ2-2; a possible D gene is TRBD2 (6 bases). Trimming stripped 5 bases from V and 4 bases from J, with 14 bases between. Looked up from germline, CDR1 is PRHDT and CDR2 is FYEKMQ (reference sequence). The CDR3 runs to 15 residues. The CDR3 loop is CASSPGPEGTGELFF. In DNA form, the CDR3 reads TGTGCCAGCAGCCCTGGGCCGGAGGGCACCGGGGAGCTGTTTTTT.

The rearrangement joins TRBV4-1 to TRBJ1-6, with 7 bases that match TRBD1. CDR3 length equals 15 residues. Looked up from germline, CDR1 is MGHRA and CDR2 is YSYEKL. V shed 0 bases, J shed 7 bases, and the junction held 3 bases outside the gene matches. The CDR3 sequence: CASSQDKQGNSPLHF. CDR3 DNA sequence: TGCGCCAGCAGCCAAGATAAACAGGGGAATTCACCCCTCCACTTT.

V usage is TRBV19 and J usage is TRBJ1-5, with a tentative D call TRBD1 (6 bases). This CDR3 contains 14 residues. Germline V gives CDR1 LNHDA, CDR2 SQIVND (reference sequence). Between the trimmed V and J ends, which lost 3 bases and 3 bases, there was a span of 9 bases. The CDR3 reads CASSIGQTNQPQHF. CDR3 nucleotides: TGTGCCAGTAGTATTGGACAGACCAATCAGCCCCAGCATTTT.

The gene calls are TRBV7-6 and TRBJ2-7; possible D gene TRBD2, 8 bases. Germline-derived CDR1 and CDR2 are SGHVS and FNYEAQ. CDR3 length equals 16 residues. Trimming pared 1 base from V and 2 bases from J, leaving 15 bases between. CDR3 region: CASSLGSGGQTYEQYF. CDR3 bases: TGTGCCAGCAGCTTAGGGAGCGGGGGACAGACCTACGAGCAGTACTTC.